Described below is a single T cell receptor beta chain sequence and its context. Its antigen is unidentified. This specimen comes from a study of cytomegalovirus exposure and HLA in healthy donors. Findings of the study overall: DRB1 had the most TCR associations and HLA-C the fewest, a later analysis found, with rates varying by HLA locus. Diagnosis of cytomegalovirus status made by the classifier reportedly showed high specificity and sensitivity.

PCR used 60 Vbeta primers and 13 Jbeta primers. Assay: immunoSEQ multiplex PCR; the TCRdb copy retains only in-frame clones and omits some. The data contain about 95,000 clones, around four fifths of them singletons. Per germline, CDR1 SGHNT and CDR2 YYREEE (reference sequence). V lost 3 bases, J lost 0 bases, and 11 bases stayed unmatched. This CDR3 spans 19 amino acids. The sequence was obtained from a woman between 40 and 50 years old in good health and CMV-seronegative. The source material was PBMCs. The V gene is TRBV5-4, the J gene TRBJ2-2; 10 nucleotides align to TRBD1. CDR3 sequence reads: CASSSGDRGRGPNTGELFF. DNA of the CDR3: TGTGCCAGCAGCTCGGGGGACAGGGGCCGGGGGCCGAACACCGGGGAGCTGTTTTTT.